The 21 T cell receptor beta chains in this list originate from one sample, sequenced in a study of radiotherapy plus CTLA-4 blockade in lung cancer. The method was immunoSEQ multiplex PCR; TCRdb's version includes in-frame clones alone and lacks a portion of them. The sample has around 41,000 clones, over 60% seen once. Sample: peripheral blood, taken from a patient treated with radiotherapy plus ipilimumab. The receptors were sampled from a human donor with non-small cell lung cancer who had a partial response to radiotherapy plus ipilimumab.

This clone was seen a few times. The chain joins TRBV6-5 to TRBJ1-2; no clear D gene. Trimming shortened V by 5 bases and J by 6 bases, and 10 bases separated the two germline ends. The CDR3 has 12 residues. Germline V gives CDR1 MNHEY, CDR2 SVGAGI. The CDR3 sequence: CASSERGNGYTF. Written as DNA, the CDR3 is TGTGCCAGCAGTGAGAGAGGGAATGGCTACACCTTC.

The rearrangement links TRBV10-3 to TRBJ2-7, with TRBD2 as a possible D gene (5 bases). Germline V gene lookup returns CDR1 ENHRY and CDR2 SYGVKD. This CDR3 has 16 amino acids. V was trimmed by 10 bases and J by 5 bases, leaving 27 bases between them. The DNA of the CDR3 is TGTGCCACCGGACCGGGGTCATTAGGTATGCTCGACGAGCAGTACTTC. This encodes CATGPGSLGMLDEQYF.

The chain recombines TRBV7-2 with TRBJ2-5, with 10 bases matching TRBD2. Germline V gene sequence: CDR1 SGHTA, CDR2 FQGNSA. This CDR3 is built from 16 residues. V lost 4 bases and J lost 4; bases outside the gene matches: 9. Here the CDR3 reads CASSSPHLAGGETQYF. CDR3 coding DNA: TGTGCCAGCAGCTCCCCCCACTTAGCGGGGGGAGAGACCCAGTACTTC.

This clone is a singleton in its sample. The chain has TRBV5-1 and TRBJ2-5; 12 nucleotides line up with TRBD2. CDR1 SGHRS and CDR2 YFSETQ come from the germline V gene. V lost 4 bases to trimming and J lost 5 bases; unmatched junction nucleotides: 6. This CDR3 comprises 15 residues. In nucleotides, the CDR3 is TGCGCCAGCAGCCTGACTAGCGGGAGTGGGGAGACCCAGTACTTC. It yields the protein CASSLTSGSGETQYF.

This clone was picked up a small number of times. The J gene is TRBJ1-3, the V gene TRBV6-6, with D maybe TRBD1 (6 bases). This CDR3 contains 14 residues. The V and J ends lost 7 bases and 3 bases respectively, with 13 bases between them. CDR1 is MNHNY and CDR2 is SVGAGI in the germline V gene (reference sequence). The CDR3, as DNA: TGTGCCAGCACCCCCCGACAGGTTGGAAACACCATATATTTT. Translated: CASTPRQVGNTIYF.

This clone was observed once. V is TRBV19 and J is TRBJ2-2, with a tentative D call TRBD1 (6 bases). Trimming took off 4 bases at V and 7 bases at J, with 22 bases between the two ends. CDR1 and CDR2 from the germline V gene are LNHDA and SQIVND (reference sequence). This CDR3 comprises 17 residues. Written as DNA, the CDR3 is TGTGCCAGTAGTACTCGGACAGACTCCATAAATTTCGGGGAGCTGTTTTTT. The encoded protein is CASSTRTDSINFGELFF.

The gene calls are TRBV27 and TRBJ2-4, with 13 bases identical to TRBD2. CDR1 is MNHEY and CDR2 is SMNVEV in the germline V gene (reference sequence). The CDR3 extends over 16 amino acids. V lost 5 bases and J lost 3; bases outside the gene matches: 4. The CDR3 nucleotides are TGTGCCAGCAGTCCGAGACTAGCGGGAGGCAAAAACATTCAGTACTTC. The encoded protein is CASSPRLAGGKNIQYF.

The chain carries TRBV19 and TRBJ1-2; TRBD1 matches at 8 bases. The CDR3 loop spans 16 amino acids. From germline, CDR1 is LNHDA and CDR2 SQIVND (reference sequence). The ends lost 4 bases at V and 4 bases at J; junction bases unmatched: 11. The CDR3 coding sequence is TGTGCCAGTAGTAAACTTCAGGGGGCACGGGGCTATGGCTACACCTTC. This encodes CASSKLQGARGYGYTF.

By share, this clone ranks as medium-sized. At one boundary the junction diverges from the germline segment, which might be a read error. The rearrangement uses TRBV7-2 and TRBJ1-2; a weak D match, TRBD1 (5 bases). The length of the CDR3 is 12 residues. Germline values: CDR1 SGHTA, CDR2 FQGNSA. The CDR3 reads CASSPPGGPFLF. The DNA for the CDR3 is TGTGCCAGCAGCCCCCCCGGGGGACCTTTCTTGTTC.

This rearrangement joins TRBV5-8 to TRBJ2-3, with TRBD2 identical over 9 bases. Germline trimming cut 0 bases from V and 6 bases from J; bases unmatched to any gene: 8. Germline V gives CDR1 SGHTS, CDR2 YDEGEE. CDR3 size: 16 residues. Here the CDR3 DNA reads TGTGCCAGCAGCTTGGGGCGGGGGGGCCGTTTGGATACGCAGTATTTT. Protein product: CASSLGRGGRLDTQYF.

The gene calls are TRBV30 and TRBJ1-1, with a weak D call TRBD1 (5 bases). With 5 bases removed from V and 5 bases from J, the gap between germline ends came to 18 bases. The germline gives CDR1 GTSNPN, CDR2 SVGIG (reference sequence). CDR3 length: 14 amino acids. CDR3 sequence (DNA): TGTGCCTGGTCACCGTGGGGGGGGTATACTGAAGCTTTCTTT. Protein: CAWSPWGGYTEAFF.

The rearrangement uses TRBV6-6 and TRBJ2-1; TRBD2 matches 14 bases. The CDR3 is 14 residues long. The trim removed 7 bases at V and 9 bases at J, leaving 5 bases unmatched. Per the germline V gene, CDR1 is MNHNY and CDR2 is SVGAGI (reference sequence). CDR3 sequence: CASKTSGGAGEQFF. The CDR3 DNA sequence: TGTGCCAGCAAGACTAGCGGGGGGGCAGGTGAGCAGTTCTTC.

The V call is TRBV12-5, the J call TRBJ1-2; D remains ambiguous. From germline, CDR1 is LGHNT and CDR2 FRNRAP. V lost 2 bases and J 7 bases, leaving 14 bases between the germline ends. This CDR3 has 14 residues. The CDR3 bases are TGTGCTAGTGGTTTGCTGGCGTCTACGGGTGGCTACACCTTC. Residues: CASGLLASTGGYTF.

The chain links TRBV5-1 to TRBJ2-3; 7 bases line up with TRBD1. The trim removed 4 bases at V and 6 bases at J, leaving 8 bases unmatched. Germline V gene sequence: CDR1 SGHRS, CDR2 YFSETQ. The CDR3 length is 14 residues. The DNA for the CDR3 is TGCGCCAGCAGCACACAGGGGCCCCCGGATACGCAGTATTTT. As protein: CASSTQGPPDTQYF.

This chain joins TRBV7-8 and TRBJ2-7, with D possibly being TRBD2 (6 bases). Germline V gene data show CDR1 as SGHVS and CDR2 as FQNEAQ. The germline V and J ends were trimmed by 1 base and 2 bases, with 15 bases remaining between them. This CDR3 region has 16 residues. The CDR3 sequence: CASSLGVGGTAYEQYF. The CDR3 coding sequence is TGTGCCAGCAGCTTAGGGGTCGGCGGGACGGCCTACGAGCAGTACTTC.

This rearrangement joins TRBV6-1 to TRBJ2-7, with 7 bases aligning to TRBD2. J was trimmed by 2 bases and V by 6 bases; bases with no gene match: 7. The length of the CDR3 is 14 residues. Germline CDR1 and CDR2: MNHNS and SASEGT. The CDR3 spells CASSRGSGTYEQYF. As DNA, the CDR3 is TGTGCCAGCAGCCGAGGCAGCGGGACCTACGAGCAGTACTTC.

This clone was detected once. The chain is built from TRBV27 and TRBJ1-1; D gene unclear. Trimming took off 7 bases at V and 1 base at J, with 16 bases between the two ends. CDR3 length equals 15 residues. From germline, CDR1 is MNHEY and CDR2 SMNVEV (reference sequence). CDR3: CASTSFVGANTEAFF. The CDR3 DNA reads as TGTGCCAGCACTTCCTTCGTGGGAGCGAACACTGAAGCTTTCTTT.

The rearrangement links TRBV5-5 to TRBJ1-3; TRBD1 agrees at 7 bases. Unmatched junction bases numbered 2, after V lost 3 bases and J lost 5 bases. The CDR3 is made up of 13 amino acids. CDR1 and CDR2 (germline): SGHKS, YYEKEE (reference sequence). As DNA, the CDR3 is TGTGCCAGCAGCTGGGACAGTAGAAACACCATATATTTT. Translation: CASSWDSRNTIYF.

V gene TRBV6-6 combines with J gene TRBJ2-5; 7 bases map to TRBD1. The J call could be wrong; TRBJ2-7 is a better fit for the DNA end. Germline CDR1 reads MNHNY; CDR2 reads SVGAGI (reference sequence). This CDR3 is built from 14 residues. The CDR3 sequence is CASSKNRGSYEQYF. CDR3 coding DNA: TGTGCCAGCAGTAAAAACAGGGGATCCTACGAGCAGTACTTC.

J is TRBJ2-6 and V is TRBV29-1; 8 bases line up with TRBD1. The CDR3 totals 16 residues. Unmatched junction bases numbered 7, after V lost 4 bases and J lost 2 bases. CDR1 is SQVTM and CDR2 is ANQGSEA in the germline V gene. For the CDR3, the DNA is TGCAGCGTTGGGGGAAAGACAGGGGCTGGGGCCAACGTCCTGACTTTC. As protein: CSVGGKTGAGANVLTF.

This clone appeared a few times. This chain's CDR3 is CASSLVLSGANVLTF. CDR3 sequence (DNA): TGTGCCAGCAGCTTAGTCCTCTCTGGGGCCAACGTCCTGACTTTC. The rearrangement links TRBV7-9 to TRBJ2-6; the D is unclear. The CDR3 extends over 15 amino acids. Germline-derived CDR1 and CDR2 are SEHNR and FQNEAQ (reference sequence). V dropped 1 base and J dropped 0 bases, with 4 bases sitting between them. Full variable domain (remainder filled in from reference TRBV7-9 and TRBJ2-6): DTGVSQNPRHKITKRGQNVTFRCDPISEHNRLYWYRQTLGQGPEFLTYFQNEAQLEKSRLLSDRFSAERPKGSFSTLEIQRTEQGDSAMYLCASSLVLSGANVLTFGAGSRLTVL.